The subject of this entry is one T cell receptor beta chain. In the PCR, 60 Vbeta and 13 Jbeta primers were used. The assay was immunoSEQ multiplex PCR, and TCRdb's table has in-frame clones only and misses some. Of about 200,000 clones in the sample, 75% to 90% were seen once. The source of the sample is a study of cytomegalovirus exposure and HLA in healthy donors. On the study more broadly: Falling in the Caucasian-associated ancestry cluster were about 83% of some 400 genotyped donors.

This CDR3 has 13 amino acids. The ends were cut back, 1 base at V and 10 bases at J, with 8 bases in the middle. The germline gives CDR1 SGHVS, CDR2 FNYEAQ. The sequenced material came from PBMCs. This TCR derives from a woman in her thirties in good health and CMV-seronegative. This chain links TRBV7-6 with TRBJ1-6; D gene unclear. The CDR3: CASSLEAGSPLHF. The CDR3 nucleotides read TGTGCCAGCAGCTTAGAGGCGGGGTCACCCCTCCACTTT.